This is a list of T cell receptor beta chains from one sample in a study of cytomegalovirus exposure and HLA in healthy donors. Some clones are missing from TCRdb's copy, which holds only in-frame ones; the method was immunoSEQ multiplex PCR. Here the sample spans around 120,000 clones, about four fifths being singletons. The sample taken for sequencing was PBMCs. These receptors were taken from a female donor in good health and CMV-seropositive. Both conserved end residues are part of each CDR3. A D gene is named only where the DNA matches it firmly. Where a row states a size, it is once, few, many or the class of an expanded clone; other rows omit it.

CDR3aa: CASSEGGGQLGTDTQYF
CDR3nt: TGTGCCAGCAGTGAAGGAGGGGGACAGCTCGGTACAGATACGCAGTATTTT
j_gene: TRBJ2-3
d_gene: TRBD1
len: 17
v_gene: TRBV6-1
abundance: -

CDR3aa: CASSQDGGASNQPQHF
CDR3nt: TGCGCCAGCAGCCAAGATGGCGGGGCGAGCAATCAGCCCCAGCATTTT
j_gene: TRBJ1-5
d_gene: -
len: 16
v_gene: TRBV4-1
abundance: -

CDR3aa: CAWSGIHGQPQHF
CDR3nt: TGTGCCTGGAGTGGAATCCACGGTCAGCCCCAGCATTTT
j_gene: TRBJ1-5
d_gene: -
len: 13
v_gene: TRBV30
abundance: -

CDR3aa: CASSLQGAMSPLHF
CDR3nt: TGTGCCAGCAGCTTACAGGGGGCAATGTCACCCCTCCACTTT
j_gene: TRBJ1-6
d_gene: TRBD1
len: 14
v_gene: TRBV28
abundance: -

CDR3aa: CASSLQGIQETQYF
CDR3nt: TGTGCCAGCAGCCTCCAGGGCATCCAAGAGACCCAGTACTTC
j_gene: TRBJ2-5
d_gene: -
len: 14
v_gene: TRBV7-9
abundance: -

CDR3aa: CASSGAYGYTF
CDR3nt: TGTGCCAGCAGCGGAGCTTATGGCTACACCTTC
j_gene: TRBJ1-2
d_gene: -
len: 11
v_gene: TRBV6-1
abundance: -

CDR3aa: CASSSGLLFSGNTIYF
CDR3nt: TGTGCCAGCAGCTCGGGACTCCTCTTCTCTGGAAACACCATATATTTT
j_gene: TRBJ1-3
d_gene: -
len: 16
v_gene: TRBV5-4
abundance: -

CDR3aa: CASSLSREQYF
CDR3nt: TGTGCCAGCAGCTTAAGCCGGGAGCAGTACTTC
j_gene: TRBJ2-7
d_gene: -
len: 11
v_gene: TRBV7-2
abundance: -

CDR3aa: CASSAGTVSLSNQPQHF
CDR3nt: TGTGCCAGCAGTGCCGGGACAGTCTCTCTTAGCAATCAGCCCCAGCATTTT
j_gene: TRBJ1-5
d_gene: TRBD1
len: 17
v_gene: TRBV27
abundance: -

CDR3aa: CASSAPSWTEAFF
CDR3nt: TGTGCCAGTAGCGCCCCGAGTTGGACTGAAGCTTTCTTT
j_gene: TRBJ1-1
d_gene: -
len: 13
v_gene: TRBV19
abundance: few

CDR3aa: CASTGKLNTEAFF
CDR3nt: TGTGCCAGCACCGGGAAATTGAACACTGAAGCTTTCTTT
j_gene: TRBJ1-1
d_gene: -
len: 13
v_gene: TRBV6-5
abundance: -

CDR3aa: CASSPSGGSNTGELFF
CDR3nt: TGTGCCAGTAGTCCCAGCGGGGGGTCGAACACCGGGGAGCTGTTTTTT
j_gene: TRBJ2-2
d_gene: TRBD2
len: 16
v_gene: TRBV19
abundance: -

CDR3aa: CASSVGQGQETQYF
CDR3nt: TGTGCCAGCAGCGTAGGGCAGGGTCAAGAGACCCAGTACTTC
j_gene: TRBJ2-5
d_gene: -
len: 14
v_gene: TRBV9
abundance: -

CDR3aa: CASSSGTFYEQYF
CDR3nt: TGCGCCAGCAGTTCTGGGACTTTCTACGAGCAGTACTTC
j_gene: TRBJ2-7
d_gene: -
len: 13
v_gene: TRBV5-1
abundance: -

CDR3aa: CAWSVQGGGALHF
CDR3nt: TGTGCCTGGAGTGTACAAGGAGGGGGGGCCCTCCACTTT
j_gene: TRBJ1-6
d_gene: -
len: 13
v_gene: TRBV30
abundance: -

CDR3aa: CASSPDKSGGTDTQYF
CDR3nt: TGCGCCAGCAGCCCGGATAAAAGCGGGGGGACAGATACGCAGTATTTT
j_gene: TRBJ2-3
d_gene: TRBD2
len: 16
v_gene: TRBV5-1
abundance: -

CDR3aa: CASSHRGTSGGRYNEQFF
CDR3nt: TGTGCCAGCAGCCACCGGGGGACTAGCGGGGGGCGGTACAATGAGCAGTTCTTC
j_gene: TRBJ2-1
d_gene: TRBD2
len: 18
v_gene: TRBV4-2
abundance: -

CDR3aa: CASSLVFAGGFTEAFF
CDR3nt: TGCGCCAGCAGCTTGGTCTTTGCAGGGGGTTTCACTGAAGCTTTCTTT
j_gene: TRBJ1-1
d_gene: TRBD1
len: 16
v_gene: TRBV5-1
abundance: -

CDR3aa: CASSSRRGTGWMNTEAFF
CDR3nt: TGTGCCAGCAGCTCACGCCGAGGGACAGGGTGGATGAACACTGAAGCTTTCTTT
j_gene: TRBJ1-1
d_gene: TRBD1
len: 18
v_gene: TRBV7-9
abundance: few

CDR3aa: CATPRDRGYGYTF
CDR3nt: TGTGCCACCCCGAGGGACAGGGGCTATGGCTACACCTTC
j_gene: TRBJ1-2
d_gene: TRBD1
len: 13
v_gene: TRBV2
abundance: -

CDR3aa: CASSQVAGGRTEAFF
CDR3nt: TGCGCCAGCAGCCAAGTTGCAGGGGGCAGGACTGAAGCTTTCTTT
j_gene: TRBJ1-1
d_gene: TRBD1
len: 15
v_gene: TRBV4-1
abundance: few

CDR3aa: CASSVSGGAGTDTQYF
CDR3nt: TGTGCCAGCAGTGTTAGCGGGGGGGCGGGCACAGATACGCAGTATTTT
j_gene: TRBJ2-3
d_gene: TRBD2
len: 16
v_gene: TRBV6-1
abundance: few

CDR3aa: CASSQGTSSTDTQYF
CDR3nt: TGTGCCAGCAGCCAAGGTACTTCTAGCACAGATACGCAGTATTTT
j_gene: TRBJ2-3
d_gene: -
len: 15
v_gene: TRBV14
abundance: -

CDR3aa: CASSQSSGGGSYNEQFF
CDR3nt: TGTGCCAGCAGCCAATCGAGCGGGGGGGGCTCCTACAATGAGCAGTTCTTC
j_gene: TRBJ2-1
d_gene: TRBD2
len: 17
v_gene: TRBV4-2
abundance: -

CDR3aa: CASSHPTGLNTEAFF
CDR3nt: TGTGCCAGCTCACACCCGACAGGTTTGAACACTGAAGCTTTCTTT
j_gene: TRBJ1-1
d_gene: -
len: 15
v_gene: TRBV18
abundance: -

CDR3aa: CASRPWVTGGPLAFF
CDR3nt: TGTGCCAGCAGACCTTGGGTAACAGGGGGACCCCTGGCTTTCTTT
j_gene: TRBJ1-1
d_gene: TRBD1
len: 15
v_gene: TRBV6-5
abundance: -

CDR3aa: CASSPGYSWGPNQPQHF
CDR3nt: TGTGCCAGCAGCCCCGGTTATAGTTGGGGGCCCAATCAGCCCCAGCATTTT
j_gene: TRBJ1-5
d_gene: -
len: 17
v_gene: TRBV7-8
abundance: -

CDR3aa: CASSLETGFRAFF
CDR3nt: TGCGCCAGCAGCTTGGAAACAGGGTTTCGAGCTTTCTTT
j_gene: TRBJ1-1
d_gene: -
len: 13
v_gene: TRBV5-1
abundance: -

CDR3aa: CASSPLGANYGYTF
CDR3nt: TGTGCCAGCAGTCCCCTCGGAGCTAACTATGGCTACACCTTC
j_gene: TRBJ1-2
d_gene: -
len: 14
v_gene: TRBV28
abundance: -

CDR3aa: CASSIWAGAAQETQYF
CDR3nt: TGTGCCAGTAGTATTTGGGCGGGGGCCGCCCAAGAGACCCAGTACTTC
j_gene: TRBJ2-5
d_gene: -
len: 16
v_gene: TRBV19
abundance: -

CDR3aa: CAISEFRITGELFF
CDR3nt: TGTGCCATCAGTGAGTTCAGGATTACCGGGGAGCTGTTTTTT
j_gene: TRBJ2-2
d_gene: -
len: 14
v_gene: TRBV10-3
abundance: -